Listed below are T cell receptor beta chains from one sample, sequenced in a study of vaccination effects on CD4 cells after COVID-19. Profiled with immunoSEQ multiplex PCR; TCRdb holds only in-frame clones, not every one. The sample yields approximately 74,000 clones, roughly 73% seen once. The antigens for these receptors are not known. Sequenced material: CD4+ T cells from PBMCs cultured without peptide, taken after COVID-19 vaccination. All receptors derive from a human donor who received a COVID-19 vaccine. CDR3s include the opening cysteine and the closing phenylalanine or tryptophan. The D gene is left open where the match is weak. A clone size is listed for some rows: how often the clone was seen (once, few, many), or a class if it is expanded.

V gene: TRBV2; J gene: TRBJ1-1; D gene: NA; clone size: NA; CDR3 protein: CASKISTEAFF; CDR3 DNA: TGTGCCAGCAAAATCTCCACTGAAGCTTTCTTT
V gene: TRBV4-3; J gene: TRBJ1-5; D gene: NA; clone size: NA; CDR3 protein: CASSQETGNSNQPQHF; CDR3 DNA: TGCGCCAGCAGCCAAGAGACCGGGAATAGCAATCAGCCCCAGCATTTT
V gene: TRBV25-1; J gene: TRBJ1-1; D gene: TRBD1; clone size: NA; CDR3 protein: CASSEETGLSEAFF; CDR3 DNA: TGTGCCAGCAGTGAAGAGACAGGGCTCTCTGAAGCTTTCTTT
V gene: TRBV7-9; J gene: TRBJ1-2; D gene: NA; clone size: NA; CDR3 protein: CASSLGFGPYGYTF; CDR3 DNA: TGTGCCAGCAGCTTAGGTTTTGGCCCTTATGGCTACACCTTC
V gene: TRBV10-3; J gene: TRBJ1-6; D gene: NA; clone size: NA; CDR3 protein: CAISQANNSPLHF; CDR3 DNA: TGTGCCATCAGCCAGGCAAATAATTCACCCCTCCACTTT
V gene: TRBV12-3/TRBV12-4; J gene: TRBJ2-3; D gene: NA; clone size: once; CDR3 protein: CASSFVGADTQYF; CDR3 DNA: TGTGCCAGCAGTTTTGTTGGTGCAGATACGCAGTATTTT
V gene: TRBV7-9; J gene: TRBJ1-2; D gene: TRBD1; clone size: NA; CDR3 protein: CASSKPGQGAANYGYTF; CDR3 DNA: TGTGCCAGCAGCAAACCGGGACAGGGGGCAGCTAACTATGGCTACACCTTC
V gene: TRBV6-1; J gene: TRBJ1-2; D gene: NA; clone size: NA; CDR3 protein: CASSEVGRAPTYGYTF; CDR3 DNA: TGTGCCAGCAGTGAAGTTGGGAGGGCGCCTACTTATGGCTACACCTTC
V gene: TRBV5-6; J gene: TRBJ2-3; D gene: TRBD1; clone size: NA; CDR3 protein: CASSSQRQGAFPQYF; CDR3 DNA: TGTGCCAGCAGCTCGCAGCGACAGGGGGCTTTTCCGCAGTATTTT
V gene: TRBV24-1; J gene: TRBJ2-2; D gene: TRBD2; clone size: NA; CDR3 protein: CATGSGRLIAGGLTGELFF; CDR3 DNA: TGTGCCACCGGATCCGGCCGGTTAATAGCGGGGGGACTCACCGGGGAGCTGTTTTTT
V gene: TRBV4-2; J gene: TRBJ1-6; D gene: NA; clone size: NA; CDR3 protein: CASSQAVDSPLHF; CDR3 DNA: TGTGCCAGCAGCCAAGCCGTAGATTCACCCCTCCACTTT
V gene: TRBV5-5; J gene: TRBJ1-2; D gene: TRBD1; clone size: NA; CDR3 protein: CASSTTGNGYTF; CDR3 DNA: TGTGCCAGCAGCACGACAGGGAATGGCTACACCTTC
V gene: TRBV21-1; J gene: TRBJ1-2; D gene: NA; clone size: NA; CDR3 protein: CASSKVPLGQINYGYTF; CDR3 DNA: TGTGCCAGCAGCAAAGTGCCTCTCGGACAGATTAACTATGGCTACACCTTC
V gene: TRBV19; J gene: TRBJ1-1; D gene: TRBD1; clone size: NA; CDR3 protein: CASSILPGTGSTEAFF; CDR3 DNA: TGTGCCAGTAGTATTTTACCCGGGACAGGGTCCACTGAAGCTTTCTTT
V gene: TRBV24-1; J gene: TRBJ2-3; D gene: NA; clone size: NA; CDR3 protein: CATSDFALGGTDTQYF; CDR3 DNA: TGTGCCACCAGTGATTTCGCCCTGGGGGGCACAGATACGCAGTATTTT
V gene: TRBV6-4; J gene: TRBJ1-2; D gene: NA; clone size: once; CDR3 protein: CASSDGPANYGYTF; CDR3 DNA: TGTGCCAGCAGTGACGGTCCGGCTAACTATGGCTACACCTTC
V gene: TRBV4-1; J gene: TRBJ2-5; D gene: NA; clone size: NA; CDR3 protein: CASSPPGVGETQYF; CDR3 DNA: TGCGCCAGCAGCCCCCCAGGGGTGGGGGAGACCCAGTACTTC
V gene: TRBV5-6; J gene: TRBJ2-4; D gene: NA; clone size: NA; CDR3 protein: CASSLSLGGTDIQYF; CDR3 DNA: TGTGCCAGCAGCTTGAGCTTGGGGGGAACGGACATTCAGTACTTC
V gene: TRBV19; J gene: TRBJ1-1; D gene: NA; clone size: NA; CDR3 protein: CASSISWAANTEAFF; CDR3 DNA: TGTGCCAGTAGTATAAGTTGGGCAGCGAACACTGAAGCTTTCTTT
V gene: TRBV7-3; J gene: TRBJ1-1; D gene: NA; clone size: NA; CDR3 protein: CASSYDPNTEAFF; CDR3 DNA: TGTGCCAGCAGCTACGACCCGAACACTGAAGCTTTCTTT
V gene: TRBV5-1; J gene: TRBJ2-1; D gene: TRBD2; clone size: NA; CDR3 protein: CASSPGTSGGEQFF; CDR3 DNA: TGCGCCAGCAGCCCAGGGACTAGCGGGGGGGAGCAGTTCTTC
V gene: TRBV11-2; J gene: TRBJ1-2; D gene: NA; clone size: NA; CDR3 protein: CASSFLHPAPKGGGYTF; CDR3 DNA: TGTGCCAGCAGCTTCCTCCACCCGGCCCCAAAGGGGGGGGGCTACACCTTC
V gene: TRBV28; J gene: TRBJ1-2; D gene: NA; clone size: NA; CDR3 protein: CASSLGGTQAHGYTF; CDR3 DNA: TGTGCCAGCAGTTTAGGTGGCACCCAAGCCCATGGCTACACCTTC
V gene: TRBV2; J gene: TRBJ2-3; D gene: NA; clone size: NA; CDR3 protein: CASSRDQLSTDTQYF; CDR3 DNA: TGTGCCAGCAGTAGGGACCAGCTTAGCACAGATACGCAGTATTTT
V gene: TRBV19; J gene: TRBJ2-3; D gene: TRBD1; clone size: NA; CDR3 protein: CASRMGQGGTDTQYF; CDR3 DNA: TGTGCCAGTAGGATGGGACAGGGCGGGACAGATACGCAGTATTTT
V gene: TRBV28; J gene: TRBJ1-2; D gene: NA; clone size: NA; CDR3 protein: CASSLGAWAYGYTF; CDR3 DNA: TGTGCCAGCAGTTTGGGGGCTTGGGCCTATGGCTACACCTTC
V gene: TRBV6-6; J gene: TRBJ2-1; D gene: NA; clone size: NA; CDR3 protein: CASSWGAANEQFF; CDR3 DNA: TGTGCCAGCAGTTGGGGGGCAGCCAATGAGCAGTTCTTC
V gene: TRBV14; J gene: TRBJ1-6; D gene: NA; clone size: NA; CDR3 protein: CASSRDMYNSPLHF; CDR3 DNA: TGTGCCAGCAGTAGGGACATGTATAATTCACCCCTCCACTTT
V gene: TRBV6-2/TRBV6-3; J gene: TRBJ1-2; D gene: TRBD1; clone size: NA; CDR3 protein: CASSYSWDRAGYTF; CDR3 DNA: TGTGCCAGCAGTTACTCTTGGGACAGGGCTGGCTACACCTTC
V gene: TRBV7-7; J gene: TRBJ1-4; D gene: NA; clone size: few; CDR3 protein: CASSLVANEKLFF; CDR3 DNA: TGTGCCAGCAGCTTAGTAGCTAATGAAAAACTGTTTTTT
V gene: TRBV24-1; J gene: TRBJ2-1; D gene: TRBD1; clone size: NA; CDR3 protein: CATSDPKGQGVVNEQFF; CDR3 DNA: TGTGCCACCAGTGATCCGAAGGGACAGGGGGTAGTAAATGAGCAGTTCTTC
V gene: TRBV7-2; J gene: TRBJ1-5; D gene: NA; clone size: NA; CDR3 protein: CASSLSAGPGQPQHF; CDR3 DNA: TGTGCCAGCAGCTTATCCGCAGGGCCAGGACAGCCCCAGCATTTT
V gene: TRBV7-2; J gene: TRBJ1-5; D gene: NA; clone size: few; CDR3 protein: CASSLEGTVDQPQHF; CDR3 DNA: TGTGCCAGCAGCTTAGAAGGCACAGTCGATCAGCCCCAGCATTTT
V gene: TRBV19; J gene: TRBJ1-2; D gene: NA; clone size: few; CDR3 protein: CASTNRDYGYTF; CDR3 DNA: TGTGCCAGTACCAACAGGGACTATGGCTACACCTTC
V gene: TRBV5-1; J gene: TRBJ1-1; D gene: TRBD1; clone size: NA; CDR3 protein: CASSSRDRGIEAFF; CDR3 DNA: TGCGCCAGCAGCTCCCGGGACAGGGGAATTGAAGCTTTCTTT
V gene: TRBV3-1/TRBV3-2; J gene: TRBJ1-3; D gene: TRBD1; clone size: NA; CDR3 protein: CASSRGQGAGNTIYF; CDR3 DNA: TGTGCCAGCAGTCGAGGACAGGGCGCTGGAAACACCATATATTTT
V gene: TRBV15; J gene: TRBJ1-4; D gene: TRBD1; clone size: once; CDR3 protein: CATSRGQGWDEKLFF; CDR3 DNA: TGTGCCACCAGCAGAGGACAGGGGTGGGATGAAAAACTGTTTTTT
V gene: TRBV12-3/TRBV12-4; J gene: TRBJ1-2; D gene: TRBD1; clone size: NA; CDR3 protein: CASRTGANYGYTF; CDR3 DNA: TGTGCCAGCAGAACAGGGGCTAACTATGGCTACACCTTC
V gene: TRBV5-1; J gene: TRBJ1-5; D gene: TRBD1; clone size: few; CDR3 protein: CASSPGTGAVQPQHF; CDR3 DNA: TGCGCCAGCAGCCCCGGGACAGGGGCGGTTCAGCCCCAGCATTTT
V gene: TRBV19; J gene: TRBJ1-4; D gene: NA; clone size: few; CDR3 protein: CASAGGESEKLFF; CDR3 DNA: TGTGCCAGTGCGGGAGGGGAAAGTGAAAAACTGTTTTTT
V gene: TRBV19; J gene: TRBJ2-5; D gene: NA; clone size: NA; CDR3 protein: CASSTTVTAVETQYF; CDR3 DNA: TGTGCCAGTAGTACGACAGTCACGGCGGTGGAGACCCAGTACTTC
V gene: TRBV28; J gene: TRBJ2-1; D gene: NA; clone size: NA; CDR3 protein: CASSLLAGGQFF; CDR3 DNA: TGTGCCAGCAGTTTATTAGCAGGTGGGCAGTTCTTC
V gene: TRBV10-3; J gene: TRBJ1-6; D gene: NA; clone size: few; CDR3 protein: CAISEGSAQNSPLHF; CDR3 DNA: TGTGCCATCAGTGAAGGTTCGGCCCAGAATTCACCCCTCCACTTT
V gene: TRBV14; J gene: TRBJ1-1; D gene: NA; clone size: NA; CDR3 protein: CASSQRGASGEAFF; CDR3 DNA: TGTGCCAGCAGCCAACGGGGGGCAAGTGGTGAAGCTTTCTTT
V gene: TRBV29-1; J gene: TRBJ2-1; D gene: NA; clone size: NA; CDR3 protein: CSVVRQGGNEQFF; CDR3 DNA: TGCAGCGTTGTGAGGCAGGGGGGGAATGAGCAGTTCTTC
V gene: TRBV19; J gene: TRBJ2-1; D gene: NA; clone size: NA; CDR3 protein: CASIDRGGNNEQFF; CDR3 DNA: TGTGCCAGTATAGACCGGGGAGGTAACAATGAGCAGTTCTTC
V gene: TRBV27; J gene: TRBJ1-2; D gene: NA; clone size: NA; CDR3 protein: CASRGRDASRFNYGYTF; CDR3 DNA: TGTGCCAGCCGAGGACGGGACGCTAGTAGATTCAACTATGGCTACACCTTC
V gene: TRBV9; J gene: TRBJ2-1; D gene: NA; clone size: once; CDR3 protein: CASSPVAGAGNEQFF; CDR3 DNA: TGTGCCAGCAGCCCCGTTGCGGGGGCGGGTAATGAGCAGTTCTTC
V gene: TRBV30; J gene: TRBJ1-5; D gene: TRBD1; clone size: NA; CDR3 protein: CAWSQGALSNQPQHF; CDR3 DNA: TGTGCCTGGAGCCAGGGGGCTTTGAGCAATCAGCCCCAGCATTTT
V gene: TRBV4-2; J gene: TRBJ2-3; D gene: NA; clone size: NA; CDR3 protein: CASSERWISTDTQYF; CDR3 DNA: TGTGCCAGCAGCGAGAGGTGGATTAGCACAGATACGCAGTATTTT
V gene: TRBV6-1; J gene: TRBJ1-6; D gene: TRBD1; clone size: once; CDR3 protein: CASSPDRVGNSPLHF; CDR3 DNA: TGTGCCAGCAGTCCAGACAGGGTGGGCAATTCACCCCTCCACTTT
V gene: TRBV7-8; J gene: TRBJ2-3; D gene: TRBD2; clone size: NA; CDR3 protein: CASSPISGGISTDTQYF; CDR3 DNA: TGTGCCAGCAGCCCGATTAGCGGGGGAATTAGCACAGATACGCAGTATTTT
V gene: TRBV7-9; J gene: TRBJ2-5; D gene: NA; clone size: NA; CDR3 protein: CASSLSLSSQETQYF; CDR3 DNA: TGTGCCAGCAGCTTATCGTTGAGCAGCCAAGAGACCCAGTACTTC
V gene: TRBV6-2/TRBV6-3; J gene: TRBJ1-1; D gene: TRBD1; clone size: NA; CDR3 protein: CASSRWTGGTEAFF; CDR3 DNA: TGTGCCAGCAGCCGTTGGACAGGGGGCACTGAAGCTTTCTTT
V gene: TRBV9; J gene: TRBJ1-3; D gene: NA; clone size: few; CDR3 protein: CASSVLPSAGDTIYF; CDR3 DNA: TGTGCCAGCAGCGTGCTACCGTCTGCAGGGGACACCATATATTTT
V gene: TRBV3-1/TRBV3-2; J gene: TRBJ2-3; D gene: NA; clone size: few; CDR3 protein: CASSQRFGNNFTDTQYF; CDR3 DNA: TGTGCCAGCAGCCAACGGTTTGGCAACAACTTCACAGATACGCAGTATTTT
V gene: TRBV12-3/TRBV12-4; J gene: TRBJ1-6; D gene: TRBD1; clone size: NA; CDR3 protein: CASRPTGTSPLHF; CDR3 DNA: TGTGCCAGCAGGCCGACAGGGACCTCACCCCTCCACTTT
V gene: TRBV25-1; J gene: TRBJ1-4; D gene: NA; clone size: once; CDR3 protein: CASRRTGAEKLFF; CDR3 DNA: TGTGCCAGCAGACGGACGGGCGCGGAAAAACTGTTTTTT
V gene: TRBV6-5; J gene: TRBJ2-5; D gene: TRBD2; clone size: NA; CDR3 protein: CASGLAGARETQYF; CDR3 DNA: TGTGCCAGCGGGCTAGCGGGGGCTAGGGAGACCCAGTACTTC
V gene: TRBV19; J gene: TRBJ1-3; D gene: NA; clone size: NA; CDR3 protein: CASSILGGPGNTIYF; CDR3 DNA: TGTGCCAGTAGTATACTCGGAGGCCCTGGAAACACCATATATTTT